The 17 T cell receptor beta chains reported below all come from one sample, sequenced in a study of blood T cell repertoires in COVID-19. Repertoires were generated with immunoSEQ multiplex PCR, while TCRdb's copy carries only in-frame clones and drops some. The data contain about 200,000 clones, approximately 80% of them singletons. Sequenced material: peripheral blood. The receptors come from a woman of 80 years or more with acute or convalescent COVID-19.

V and J are TRBV6-5 and TRBJ2-7; 9 bases agree with TRBD1. CDR1 is MNHEY, CDR2 SVGAGI, per germline. Germline trimming cut 9 bases from V and 2 bases from J; bases unmatched to any gene: 5. The length of the CDR3 is 13 residues. The CDR3 DNA sequence: TGTGCCAGTGGGGACAGGGCCCCCTACGAGCAGTACTTC. Amino acids: CASGDRAPYEQYF.

The V call is TRBV3-1 (or the pseudogene TRBV3-2), the J call TRBJ2-7, with a possible D match to TRBD1 (5 bases). The CDR3 is 15 residues long. V was shortened by 4 bases and J by 5 bases, with 18 bases between the two germline ends. Germline V gene sequence: CDR1 LGHDT, CDR2 YNNKEL (reference sequence). In DNA form, the CDR3 reads TGTGCCAGCAGCCCTCGACAGTTAGATTTTCACGAGCAGTACTTC. Translating it yields CASSPRQLDFHEQYF.

The chain is built from TRBV29-1 and TRBJ2-3, with TRBD2 matching 10 bases. V lost 5 bases, J lost 6 bases, and 5 bases stayed unmatched. This CDR3 spans 13 amino acids. CDR1 and CDR2 (germline): SQVTM, ANQGSEA. Here the CDR3 reads CSVNSGRYDTQYF. Here the CDR3 DNA reads TGCAGCGTTAATAGCGGGAGGTATGATACGCAGTATTTT.

About this clone itself: The sample holds other DNA sequences that translate to the same CDR3. The gene calls are TRBV10-2 and TRBJ2-7, with 9 bases lining up with TRBD1. CDR1 and CDR2 from the germline V gene are WSHSY and SAAADI. Trimming removed 6 bases from V and 2 bases from J; junction bases left unmatched: 5. CDR3 length: 14 amino acids. CDR3 sequence: CASRPGQGTYEQYF. As DNA, the CDR3 is TGCGCCAGCAGACCAGGACAGGGGACCTACGAGCAGTACTTC.

V gene TRBV6-2 or TRBV6-3 combines with J gene TRBJ2-7; D gene ambiguous. V lost 5 bases to trimming and J lost 8 bases, with 10 bases between them. From germline, CDR1 is MNHEY and CDR2 SVGEGT. The CDR3 is 11 amino acids. The CDR3: CASSNVAKQYF. The CDR3 DNA follows: TGTGCCAGCAGTAACGTGGCAAAGCAGTACTTC.

This chain links TRBV3-1 (or the pseudogene TRBV3-2) with TRBJ2-1; tentatively, D is TRBD2 (8 bases). Trimming took off 3 bases at V and 6 bases at J, with 18 bases between the two ends. The germline gives CDR1 LGHDT, CDR2 YNNKEL (reference sequence). The CDR3 length is 16 residues. DNA of the CDR3: TGTGCCAGCAGCCACACTAGCGGTCAGGGGGGCAATGAGCAGTTCTTC. Translating gives CASSHTSGQGGNEQFF.

The chain couples TRBV19 to TRBJ1-3; 7 bases line up with TRBD1. Germline CDR1 is LNHDA and CDR2 is SQIVND (reference sequence). V lost 7 bases, J lost 2 bases, and 8 bases stayed unmatched. This CDR3 comprises 15 residues. The chain's CDR3 is CASKEQGQAGNTIYF. In DNA, the CDR3 is TGTGCCAGTAAAGAACAGGGGCAGGCTGGAAACACCATATATTTT.

The chain joins TRBV7-2 to TRBJ1-2, with 7 bases lining up with TRBD1. The V segment lost 1 base and the J segment 2 bases; nucleotides outside the gene matches: 10. CDR3 length equals 17 residues. Germline lookup yields CDR1 SGHTA and CDR2 FQGNSA. CDR3 sequence: CASSLVSSGTANYGYTF. CDR3 DNA: TGTGCCAGCAGCTTAGTCTCTTCAGGGACAGCGAACTATGGCTACACCTTC.

The chain recombines TRBV19 with TRBJ1-2; 7 positions match TRBD1. The germline V gene has CDR1 LNHDA and CDR2 SQIVND (reference sequence). V lost 3 bases to trimming and J lost 2 bases; unmatched junction nucleotides: 6. The CDR3 runs 15 residues. In nucleotides, the CDR3 is TGTGCCAGTAGTATCCTCTCGGGACAGAACTATGGCTACACCTTC. Protein sequence: CASSILSGQNYGYTF. The whole variable domain, remainder taken from reference TRBV19 and TRBJ1-2, is DGGITQSPKYLFRKEGQNVTLSCEQNLNHDAMYWYRQDPGQGLRLIYYSQIVNDFQKGDIAEGYSVSREKKESFPLTVTSAQKNPTAFYLCASSILSGQNYGYTFGSGTRLTVV.

This sequence joins TRBV27 and TRBJ2-6; no definite D call. This CDR3 has 15 amino acids. V dropped 0 bases and J dropped 1 base, with 4 bases sitting between them. Germline loops: CDR1 MNHEY, CDR2 SMNVEV (reference sequence). CDR3 nucleotides: TGTGCCAGCAGTTTATCGAGGTCTGGGGCCAACGTCCTGACTTTC. This encodes CASSLSRSGANVLTF. Full variable domain (rest looked up from reference TRBV27 and TRBJ2-6): EAQVTQNPRYLITVTGKKLTVTCSQNMNHEYMSWYRQDPGLGLRQIYYSMNVEVTDKGDVPEGYKVSRKEKRNFPLILESPSPNQTSLYFCASSLSRSGANVLTFGAGSRLTVL.

This clone was observed once. The CDR3 spells CASSPRTGINYGYTF. The DNA for the CDR3 is TGTGCCAGTAGTCCACGGACAGGGATTAACTATGGCTACACCTTC. The chain employs TRBV19 and TRBJ1-2; 8 nucleotides agree with TRBD1. This CDR3 has 15 amino acids. V lost 5 bases and J lost 1; bases outside the gene matches: 6. Germline V CDR1 and CDR2: LNHDA, SQIVND (reference sequence). The variable domain in full, with the rest retrieved from reference TRBV19 and TRBJ1-2, is DGGITQSPKYLFRKEGQNVTLSCEQNLNHDAMYWYRQDPGQGLRLIYYSQIVNDFQKGDIAEGYSVSREKKESFPLTVTSAQKNPTAFYLCASSPRTGINYGYTFGSGTRLTVV.

The chain carries TRBV19 and TRBJ1-3, with D perhaps TRBD1 (5 bases). Trimming removed 0 bases from V and 3 bases from J, with 15 bases in between. This CDR3 is 17 amino acids long. CDR1 is LNHDA, CDR2 SQIVND, per germline (reference sequence). DNA of the CDR3: TGTGCCAGTAGTATAGACGCAATTCAGGGAAATGGAAACACCATATATTTT. This gives the protein CASSIDAIQGNGNTIYF.

The chain combines TRBV6-1 with TRBJ1-5; D gene unclear. Germline V gene sequence: CDR1 MNHNS, CDR2 SASEGT. The CDR3 runs 11 residues. V was shortened by 3 bases and J by 6 bases, with 3 bases between the two germline ends. CDR3 protein: CASSDIQPQHF. In DNA form, the CDR3 reads TGTGCCAGCAGTGATATTCAGCCCCAGCATTTT.

This chain joins TRBV9 and TRBJ2-7; possible D gene TRBD1, 5 bases. The CDR3 extends over 14 amino acids. Trimming cost V 4 bases and J 4 bases, with 15 bases left between them. CDR1 and CDR2 (germline): SGDLS, YYNGEE. The CDR3: CASSLEVQGYEQYF. The CDR3 bases are TGTGCCAGCAGCTTAGAAGTGCAGGGTTACGAGCAGTACTTC.

The V and J genes are TRBV30 and TRBJ2-2; 8 positions match TRBD1. This CDR3 has 13 amino acids. CDR1 and CDR2 from the germline V gene are GTSNPN and SVGIG (reference sequence). With V trimmed by 4 bases and J by 5 bases, 3 bases remained unmatched. CDR3 sequence (DNA): TGTGCCTGGAATCGACAGGGGACCGGGGAGCTGTTTTTT. Translation gives CAWNRQGTGELFF. Looking up the rest from reference TRBV30 and TRBJ2-2 gives the full variable domain: SQTIHQWPATLVQPVGSPLSLECTVEGTSNPNLYWYRQAAGRGLQLLFYSVGIGQISSEVPQNLSASRPQDRQFILSSKKLLLSDSGFYLCAWNRQGTGELFFGEGSRLTVL.

This chain connects TRBV7-2 to TRBJ2-5; maybe TRBD2 (7 bases). There are 17 residues in the CDR3. From germline, CDR1 is SGHTA and CDR2 FQGNSA. Trimming stripped 7 bases from V and 5 bases from J, with 26 bases between. CDR3: CASTAEGFGGHFETQYF. CDR3 DNA: TGTGCCAGCACCGCAGAGGGTTTCGGGGGGCATTTCGAGACCCAGTACTTC. Full variable domain (missing parts from reference TRBV7-2 and TRBJ2-5): GAGVSQSPSNKVTEKGKDVELRCDPISGHTALYWYRQSLGQGLEFLIYFQGNSAPDKSGLPSDRFSAERTGGSVSTLTIQRTQQEDSAVYLCASTAEGFGGHFETQYFGPGTRLLVL.

This chain connects TRBV12-3 or TRBV12-4 to TRBJ2-3, with D perhaps TRBD1 (6 bases). This CDR3 is built from 12 residues. V was clipped by 5 bases and J by 4 bases, with 7 bases between them. The chain's CDR3 is CASSTGPDTQYF. CDR3 sequence (DNA): TGTGCCAGCAGTACAGGGCCAGATACGCAGTATTTT.